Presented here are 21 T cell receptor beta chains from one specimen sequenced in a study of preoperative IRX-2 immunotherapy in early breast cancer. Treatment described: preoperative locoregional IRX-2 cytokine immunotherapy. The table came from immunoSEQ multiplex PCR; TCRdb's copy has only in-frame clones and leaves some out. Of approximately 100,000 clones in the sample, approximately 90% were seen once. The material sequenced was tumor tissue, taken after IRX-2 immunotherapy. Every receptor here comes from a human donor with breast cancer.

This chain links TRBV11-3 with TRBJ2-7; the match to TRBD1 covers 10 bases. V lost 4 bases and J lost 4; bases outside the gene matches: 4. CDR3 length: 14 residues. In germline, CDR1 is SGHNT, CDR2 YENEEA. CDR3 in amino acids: CASSWAGQGYEQYF. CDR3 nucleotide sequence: TGTGCCAGCAGCTGGGCGGGACAGGGGTACGAGCAGTACTTC. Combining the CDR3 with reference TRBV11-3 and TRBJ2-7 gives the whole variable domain EAGVVQSPRYKIIEKKQPVAFWCNPISGHNTLYWYLQNLGQGPELLIRYENEEAVDDSQLPKDRFSAERLKGVDSTLKIQPAELGDSAVYLCASSWAGQGYEQYFGPGTRLTVT.

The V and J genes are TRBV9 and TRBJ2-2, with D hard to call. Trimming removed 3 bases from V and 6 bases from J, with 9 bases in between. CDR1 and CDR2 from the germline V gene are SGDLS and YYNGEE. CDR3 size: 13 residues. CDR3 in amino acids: CASSGSIPGELFF. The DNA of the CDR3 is TGTGCCAGCAGCGGATCCATCCCCGGGGAGCTGTTTTTT.

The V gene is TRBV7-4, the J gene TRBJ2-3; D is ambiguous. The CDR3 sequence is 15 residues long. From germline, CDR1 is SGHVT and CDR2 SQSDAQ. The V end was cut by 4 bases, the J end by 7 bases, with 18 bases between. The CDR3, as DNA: TGTGCCAGCAGCTCTAGATTGAAGCGCGTAAATACGCAGTATTTT. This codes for CASSSRLKRVNTQYF. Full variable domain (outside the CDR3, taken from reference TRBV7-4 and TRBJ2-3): GAGVSQSPRYKVAKRGRDVALRCDSISGHVTLYWYRQTLGQGSEVLTYSQSDAQRDKSGRPSGRFSAERPERSVSTLKIQRTEQGDSAVYLCASSSRLKRVNTQYFGPGTRLTVL.

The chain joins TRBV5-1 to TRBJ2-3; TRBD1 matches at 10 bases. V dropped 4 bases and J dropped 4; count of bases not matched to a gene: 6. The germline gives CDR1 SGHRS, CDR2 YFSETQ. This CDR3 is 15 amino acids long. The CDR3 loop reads CASSAGQGFADTQYF. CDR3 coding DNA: TGCGCCAGCAGCGCGGGACAGGGGTTCGCAGATACGCAGTATTTT.

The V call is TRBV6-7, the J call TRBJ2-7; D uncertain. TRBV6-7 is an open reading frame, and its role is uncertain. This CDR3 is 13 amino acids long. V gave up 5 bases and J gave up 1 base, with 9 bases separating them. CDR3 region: CASSEVASYEQYF. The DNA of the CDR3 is TGTGCCAGCAGTGAAGTGGCATCCTACGAGCAGTACTTC.

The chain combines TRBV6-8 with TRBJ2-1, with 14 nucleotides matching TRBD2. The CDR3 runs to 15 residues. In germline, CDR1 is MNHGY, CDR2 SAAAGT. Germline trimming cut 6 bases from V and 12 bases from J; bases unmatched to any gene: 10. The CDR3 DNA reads TGTGCCAGCAGCCCCGGGACTAGCGGGAGTCGTAGGCAGTTCTTC. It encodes CASSPGTSGSRRQFF.

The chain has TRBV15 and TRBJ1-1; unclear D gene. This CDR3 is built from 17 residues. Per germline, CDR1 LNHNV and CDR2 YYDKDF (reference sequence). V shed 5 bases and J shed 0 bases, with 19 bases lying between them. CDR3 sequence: CATSPGSRPLMNTEAFF. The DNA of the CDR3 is TGTGCCACCAGCCCCGGCAGTCGACCCCTCATGAACACTGAAGCTTTCTTT.

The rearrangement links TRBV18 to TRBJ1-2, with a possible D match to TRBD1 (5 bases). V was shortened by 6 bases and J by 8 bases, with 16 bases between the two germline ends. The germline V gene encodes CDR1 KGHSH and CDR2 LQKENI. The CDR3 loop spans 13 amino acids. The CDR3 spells CASSPSKGIGYTF. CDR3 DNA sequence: TGTGCCAGCTCCCCCTCAAAGGGGATCGGCTACACCTTC.

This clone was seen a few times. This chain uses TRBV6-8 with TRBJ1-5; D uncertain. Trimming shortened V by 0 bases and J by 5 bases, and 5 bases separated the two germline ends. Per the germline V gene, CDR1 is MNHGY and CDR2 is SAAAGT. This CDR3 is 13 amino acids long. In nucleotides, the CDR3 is TGTGCCAGCAGTTACTCGGTTTATCAGCCCCAGCATTTT. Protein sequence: CASSYSVYQPQHF.

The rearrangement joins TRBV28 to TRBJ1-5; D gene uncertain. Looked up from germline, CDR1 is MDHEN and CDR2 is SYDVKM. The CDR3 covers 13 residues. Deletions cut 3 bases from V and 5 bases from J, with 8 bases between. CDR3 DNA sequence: TGTGCCAGCAGTTTGAGAACAGATCAGCCCCAGCATTTT. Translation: CASSLRTDQPQHF.

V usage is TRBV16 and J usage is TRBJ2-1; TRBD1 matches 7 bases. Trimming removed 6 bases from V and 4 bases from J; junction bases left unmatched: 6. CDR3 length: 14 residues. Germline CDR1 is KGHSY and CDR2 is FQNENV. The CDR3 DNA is TGTGCCAGCAGTTTAGACAGGGAATACAATGAGCAGTTCTTC. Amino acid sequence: CASSLDREYNEQFF.

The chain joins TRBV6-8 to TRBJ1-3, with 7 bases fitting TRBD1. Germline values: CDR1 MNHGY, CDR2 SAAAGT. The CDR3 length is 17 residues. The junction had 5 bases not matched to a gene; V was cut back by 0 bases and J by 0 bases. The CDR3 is CASSYSVDRISGNTIYF. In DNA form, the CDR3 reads TGTGCCAGCAGTTACTCCGTGGACAGGATCTCTGGAAACACCATATATTTT.

This CDR3 reads CATSRDGGQGRETQYF. CDR3 nucleotide sequence: TGTGCCACCAGCAGAGATGGGGGACAGGGGAGAGAGACCCAGTACTTC. This chain connects TRBV15 to TRBJ2-5, with 10 nucleotides matching TRBD1. The V gene end was trimmed by 0 bases and the J gene end by 4 bases; junction bases not matched to a gene: 5. The CDR3 length is 16 residues. Per germline, CDR1 LNHNV and CDR2 YYDKDF (reference sequence).

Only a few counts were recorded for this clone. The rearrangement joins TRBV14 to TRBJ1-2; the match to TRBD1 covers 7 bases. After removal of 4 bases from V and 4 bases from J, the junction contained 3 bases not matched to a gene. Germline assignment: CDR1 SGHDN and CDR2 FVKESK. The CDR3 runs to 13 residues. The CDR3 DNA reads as TGTGCCAGCAGCCGGGGACAGCGCTATGGCTACACCTTC. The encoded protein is CASSRGQRYGYTF.

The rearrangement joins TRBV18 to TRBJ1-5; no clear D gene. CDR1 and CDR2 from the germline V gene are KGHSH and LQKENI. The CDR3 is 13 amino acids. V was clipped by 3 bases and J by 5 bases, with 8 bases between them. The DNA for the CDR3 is TGTGCCAGCTCACCTGGCCCAGATCAGCCCCAGCATTTT. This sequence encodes CASSPGPDQPQHF.

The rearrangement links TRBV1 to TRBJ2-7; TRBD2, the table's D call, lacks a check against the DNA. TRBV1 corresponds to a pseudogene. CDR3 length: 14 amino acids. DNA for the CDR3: TGCGCCAGCAGCCAAGGTGAGGGAAACTACGAGCAGTACTTC. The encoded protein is CASSQGEGNYEQYF.

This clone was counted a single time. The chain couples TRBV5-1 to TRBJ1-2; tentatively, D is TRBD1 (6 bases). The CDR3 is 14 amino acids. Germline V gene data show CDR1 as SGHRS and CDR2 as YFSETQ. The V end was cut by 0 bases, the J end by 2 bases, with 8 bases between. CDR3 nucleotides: TGCGCCAGCAGCTTGGACGGACAGAACTATGGCTACACCTTC. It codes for CASSLDGQNYGYTF.

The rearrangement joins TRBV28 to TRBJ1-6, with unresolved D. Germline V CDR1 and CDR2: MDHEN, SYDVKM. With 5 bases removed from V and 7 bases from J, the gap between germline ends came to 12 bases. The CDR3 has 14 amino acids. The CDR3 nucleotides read TGTGCCAGCAGTAACCGGGTTCTCAATTCACCCCTCCACTTT. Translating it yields CASSNRVLNSPLHF.

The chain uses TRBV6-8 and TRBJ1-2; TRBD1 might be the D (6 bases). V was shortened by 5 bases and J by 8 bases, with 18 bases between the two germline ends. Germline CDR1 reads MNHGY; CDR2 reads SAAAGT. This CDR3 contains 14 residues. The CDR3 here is CASSDPGRGEGYTF. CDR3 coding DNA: TGTGCCAGCAGTGACCCAGGCAGGGGAGAGGGCTACACCTTC.

CDR3 residues: CASSVQQGANEQYF. For the CDR3, the DNA is TGCGCCAGCAGTGTACAACAGGGGGCGAACGAGCAGTACTTC. The gene calls are TRBV10-2 and TRBJ2-7, with 9 positions matching TRBD1. This CDR3 contains 14 residues. V dropped 4 bases and J dropped 5; count of bases not matched to a gene: 6. The germline V gene has CDR1 WSHSY and CDR2 SAAADI.

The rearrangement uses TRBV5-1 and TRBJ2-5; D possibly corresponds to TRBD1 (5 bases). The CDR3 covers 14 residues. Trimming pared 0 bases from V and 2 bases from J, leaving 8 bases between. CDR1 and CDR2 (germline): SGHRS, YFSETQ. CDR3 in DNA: TGCGCCAGCAGCTTGGGACAGACACAAGAGACCCAGTACTTC. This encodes CASSLGQTQETQYF.